This T cell receptor beta chain was sequenced in a study of blood T cell repertoires in COVID-19. At the level of the study: The United States, Italy and Spain were the sources of the acute and convalescent COVID-19 samples.

Using immunoSEQ multiplex PCR, the repertoire was profiled, and TCRdb retains in-frame clones only, with some absent. The repertoire holds around 100,000 clones, with approximately 79% as singletons. Germline V gene data show CDR1 as SGHRS and CDR2 as YFSETQ. The CDR3 spans 16 residues. The V segment lost 0 bases and the J segment 3 bases; nucleotides outside the gene matches: 5. This sequence originates from a man between 65 and 79 years old with COVID-19, enrolled during active disease. Sequencing was performed on peripheral blood. This chain links TRBV5-1 with TRBJ2-1, with 8 bases lining up with TRBD1. For the CDR3, the DNA is TGCGCCAGCAGCTTGGCCCCGGGACAGGACTACAATGAGCAGTTCTTC. It yields the protein CASSLAPGQDYNEQFF.